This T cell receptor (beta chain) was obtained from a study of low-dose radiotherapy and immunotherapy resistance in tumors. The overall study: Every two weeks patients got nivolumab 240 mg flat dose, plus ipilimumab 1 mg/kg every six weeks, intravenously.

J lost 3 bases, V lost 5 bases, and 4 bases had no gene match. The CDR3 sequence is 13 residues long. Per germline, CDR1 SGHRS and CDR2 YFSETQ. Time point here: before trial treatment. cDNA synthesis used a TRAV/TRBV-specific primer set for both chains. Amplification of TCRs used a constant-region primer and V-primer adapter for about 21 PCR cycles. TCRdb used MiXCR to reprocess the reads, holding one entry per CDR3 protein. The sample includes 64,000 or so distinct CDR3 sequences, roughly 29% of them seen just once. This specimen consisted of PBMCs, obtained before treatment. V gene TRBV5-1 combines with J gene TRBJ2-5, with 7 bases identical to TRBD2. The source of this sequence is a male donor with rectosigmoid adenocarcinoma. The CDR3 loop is CASRGLAEETQYF. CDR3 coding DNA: TGCGCCAGCAGGGGGCTAGCGGAAGAGACCCAGTACTTC. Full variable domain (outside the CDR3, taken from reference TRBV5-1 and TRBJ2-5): KAGVTQTPRYLIKTRGQQVTLSCSPISGHRSVSWYQQTPGQGLQFLFEYFSETQRNKGNFPGRFSGRQFSNSRSEMNVSTLELGDSALYLCASRGLAEETQYFGPGTRLLVL.